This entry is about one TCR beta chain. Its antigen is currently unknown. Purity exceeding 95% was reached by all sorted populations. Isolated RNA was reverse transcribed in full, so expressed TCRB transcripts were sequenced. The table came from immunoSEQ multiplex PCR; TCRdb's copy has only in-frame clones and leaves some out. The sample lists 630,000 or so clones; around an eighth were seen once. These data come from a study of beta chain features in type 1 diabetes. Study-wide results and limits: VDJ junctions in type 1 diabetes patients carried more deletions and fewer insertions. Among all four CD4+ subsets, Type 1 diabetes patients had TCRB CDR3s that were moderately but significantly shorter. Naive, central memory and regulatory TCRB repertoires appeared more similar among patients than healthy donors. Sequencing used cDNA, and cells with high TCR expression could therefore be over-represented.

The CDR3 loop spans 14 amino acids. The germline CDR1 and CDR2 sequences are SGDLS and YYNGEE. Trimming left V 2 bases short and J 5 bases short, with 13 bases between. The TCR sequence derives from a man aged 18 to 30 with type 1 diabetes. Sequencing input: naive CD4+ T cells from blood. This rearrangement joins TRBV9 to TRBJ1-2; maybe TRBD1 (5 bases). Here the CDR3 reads CASSVGTRKYGYTF. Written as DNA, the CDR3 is TGTGCCAGCAGCGTCGGGACCCGGAAATATGGCTACACCTTC.